The rows below give T cell receptor beta chains drawn from one sample of a study of CD8 T cells in Susac syndrome. From the immunoSEQ multiplex PCR reads, TCRdb called clonotypes with MiXCR, one entry per CDR3 protein. The sample includes approximately 80,000 distinct CDR3 sequences, 94% of them seen just once. The sample comprised CD8+ T cells from PBMCs. The receptors were sampled from a human donor with Susac syndrome. Each CDR3 is given with its conserved first and last residue. D genes are given only for firm matches. The listing skips clone size in some rows; elsewhere it reads once, few, many or a size class.

size	V	D	J	DNA	CDR3
-	TRBV10-3	-	TRBJ2-7	TGTGCCATCAAGGGGATTAACAGGGAAGGCTACGAGCAGTACTTC	CAIKGINREGYEQYF
-	TRBV7-9	-	TRBJ2-7	TGTGCCAGCAGTGTGGACGAGCAGTACTTC	CASSVDEQYF
-	TRBV7-9	-	TRBJ1-1	TGTGCCAGCGGGAGTGGCCGAAAGGCTTTCTTT	CASGSGRKAFF
-	TRBV9	-	TRBJ1-1	TGTGCCAGCAGCGTAGCTGGAGGATCGGACACTGAAGCTTTCTTT	CASSVAGGSDTEAFF
-	TRBV5-6	-	TRBJ2-1	TGTGCCAGCAGCTTGGCCAAGAGAGATGAGCAGTTCTTC	CASSLAKRDEQFF
-	TRBV29-1	-	TRBJ1-1	TGCAGCGTTGTGAGAAACGAAGCTTTCTTT	CSVVRNEAFF
once	TRBV9	-	TRBJ1-2	TGTGCCAGCAGCGCTACCCTCTATGGCTACACCTTC	CASSATLYGYTF
once	TRBV7-8	TRBD2	TRBJ2-3	TGTGCCAGCACCGCCCTAGCGGGGGGAATAGATACGCAGTATTTT	CASTALAGGIDTQYF
-	TRBV30	-	TRBJ1-5	TGTGCCTGGAGTGTGGAGGGAAGGAGCAATCAGCCCCAGCATTTT	CAWSVEGRSNQPQHF
-	TRBV13	TRBD1	TRBJ1-4	TGTGCCAGCAGCTTTGGACAGGGGGCATTGGCTAATGAAAAACTGTTTTTT	CASSFGQGALANEKLFF
few	TRBV12-3/TRBV12-4	-	TRBJ1-2	TGTGCCAGCAGTTCTGGAGACAACTATGGCTACACCTTC	CASSSGDNYGYTF
-	TRBV13	-	TRBJ2-5	TGTGCCAGCAGCTTAGTGGCGGGTAGGGGCCAAGAGACCCAGTACTTC	CASSLVAGRGQETQYF
-	TRBV6-5	TRBD2	TRBJ2-3	TGTGCCAGCACCCGGACTAGCGGGGGGGCAGATACGCAGTATTTT	CASTRTSGGADTQYF
-	TRBV6-4	-	TRBJ1-5	TGTGCCAGCAGTCGCGGCAAAAGCAATCAGCCCCAGCATTTT	CASSRGKSNQPQHF
-	TRBV7-9	-	TRBJ1-1	TGTGCCACCCTGCCCGGGTCTGGCACTGAAGCTTTCTTT	CATLPGSGTEAFF
-	TRBV2	-	TRBJ1-6	TGTGCCAGCAGTGGGAGTTCACCCCTCCACTTT	CASSGSSPLHF
-	TRBV13	-	TRBJ2-7	TGTGCCAGCAGCCCACAGGACCACGAGCAGTACTTC	CASSPQDHEQYF
-	TRBV4-1	TRBD1	TRBJ2-7	TGCGCCAGCAGCCAAGAGCAGGGGGCAGCGGGCGAGCAGTACTTC	CASSQEQGAAGEQYF
-	TRBV20-1	-	TRBJ1-1	TGCAGTGCCCTTGACCCCTATTGGGGGCCTACTGAAGCTTTCTTT	CSALDPYWGPTEAFF
-	TRBV5-4	TRBD1	TRBJ1-2	TGTGCCAGCAGCGGCCGGGACAGGGGGGTCCCTTATGGCTACACCTTC	CASSGRDRGVPYGYTF
once	TRBV7-8	-	TRBJ2-5	TGTGCCAGCAGCATCCACAGGGTAGAGACCCAGTACTTC	CASSIHRVETQYF
-	TRBV6-1	-	TRBJ2-3	TGTGCCAGCAATGGAGATACGCAGTATTTT	CASNGDTQYF
once	TRBV7-8	-	TRBJ1-6	TGTGCCAGCAGCCAACTTATCCGCAGCGGCTATAATTCACCCCTCCACTTT	CASSQLIRSGYNSPLHF
-	TRBV24-1	TRBD1	TRBJ2-7	TGTGCCACCAGCCTCCGGGACAGGGGTTTCTACGAGCAGTACTTC	CATSLRDRGFYEQYF
few	TRBV3-1	-	TRBJ2-5	TGTGCCAGCAGCCAAGATTCTGCTAAGGGTGAGACCCAGTACTTC	CASSQDSAKGETQYF
-	TRBV5-1	-	TRBJ2-3	TGCGCCAGCTCTGGAGGCGGAACAGATACGCAGTATTTT	CASSGGGTDTQYF
-	TRBV20-1	-	TRBJ1-4	TGCAGTGCTAGAGGTTTTGAACAGGGAACTGAAAAACTGTTTTTT	CSARGFEQGTEKLFF
-	TRBV28	TRBD2	TRBJ2-4	TGTGCCAGCAGTTTATTTGGCGGGGGGGCGGAGAACATTCAGTACTTC	CASSLFGGGAENIQYF
-	TRBV11-2	TRBD2	TRBJ2-7	TGTGCCAGCAGCTCGTCGACTAGCGGGGGGACTCGGGAGCAGTACTTC	CASSSSTSGGTREQYF
-	TRBV24-1	TRBD2	TRBJ2-3	TGTGCCACCAGTGACTCCCTTGGACTAGACCCAGATACGCAGTATTTT	CATSDSLGLDPDTQYF
-	TRBV12-3/TRBV12-4	-	TRBJ1-5	TGTGCCAGCAGCCCTGACATTAGCAATCAGCCCCAGCATTTT	CASSPDISNQPQHF
-	TRBV15	-	TRBJ1-5	TGTGCCACCAGCAGAGTCAAGGCTCCCAATCAGCCCCAGCATTTT	CATSRVKAPNQPQHF
-	TRBV3-1	-	TRBJ2-7	TGTGCCAGCAGCCCTCCCCACAGTGACTACGAGCAGTACTTC	CASSPPHSDYEQYF
once	TRBV7-9	-	TRBJ2-7	TGTGCCAGCAGCCCGTCCCACGAGCAGTACTTC	CASSPSHEQYF
-	TRBV14	-	TRBJ1-2	TGTGCCAGCAGCCAAGAAGGCGCCGGTTACTATGGCTACACCTTC	CASSQEGAGYYGYTF
-	TRBV11-2	TRBD2	TRBJ2-1	TGTGCCAGCAGCTTGACTAGCGGGGGGACCCATGAGCAGTTCTTC	CASSLTSGGTHEQFF
-	TRBV1	-	TRBJ1-5	TGCACCAGCAGCCCCCTTAGAAGCAATCAGCCCCAGCATTTT	CTSSPLRSNQPQHF
-	TRBV7-9	-	TRBJ2-7	TGTGCCAGCAGCTTAGTAGGCACCGAGCAGTACTTC	CASSLVGTEQYF
-	TRBV28	-	TRBJ1-1	TGTGCCAGCAGTCCCTCGGCGGATAGGAACACTGAAGCTTTCTTT	CASSPSADRNTEAFF
-	TRBV2	TRBD1	TRBJ1-1	TGTGCCAGACTAAACAGGGGAAACACTGAAGCTTTCTTT	CARLNRGNTEAFF
-	TRBV29-1	-	TRBJ2-1	TGCAGCGTTGAGGGGGCTAGCGGACTCTCCTACAATGAGCAGTTCTTC	CSVEGASGLSYNEQFF
-	TRBV7-2	-	TRBJ2-7	TGTGCCAGCAGCTTAAACACTTATTCGTACGAGCAGTACTTC	CASSLNTYSYEQYF
-	TRBV14	-	TRBJ2-1	TGTGCCAGCAGCCACACGAGGAATGAGCAGTTCTTC	CASSHTRNEQFF
-	TRBV5-1	-	TRBJ2-1	TGCGCCAGCAGGCCGCGCCAAAGCTCCTACAATGAGCAGTTCTTC	CASRPRQSSYNEQFF
-	TRBV12-3/TRBV12-4	TRBD2	TRBJ2-7	TGTGCCAGCAGTCCGACTAGCGGGGGCGTTTACGAGCAGTACTTC	CASSPTSGGVYEQYF
-	TRBV4-1	TRBD1	TRBJ2-7	TGCGCCAGCAGCCAAGAGGGACAGGGCTACGAGCAGTACTTC	CASSQEGQGYEQYF
-	TRBV19	TRBD2	TRBJ2-5	TGTGCCAGTAGTATAAGTGCTAGCGGGTCCGAGACCCAGTACTTC	CASSISASGSETQYF
-	TRBV11-2	-	TRBJ1-5	TGTGCCAGCAGCTCCGAGTTTGGCAATCAGCCCCAGCATTTT	CASSSEFGNQPQHF
-	TRBV27	-	TRBJ1-6	TGTGCCAGCAGTTTATCAGGGTTGGACTCACCCCTCCACTTT	CASSLSGLDSPLHF
-	TRBV11-2	TRBD2	TRBJ2-1	TGTGCCAGCAGCTTTGGCCTAGCGGGGTTCGGTGAGCAGTTCTTC	CASSFGLAGFGEQFF
-	TRBV20-1	-	TRBJ1-6	TGCAGTGCTAAAGAGGCAGGTCTATCCTCACCCCTCCACTTT	CSAKEAGLSSPLHF
-	TRBV11-2	-	TRBJ2-7	TGTGCCAGCAGCTTCGGGTTAGCTGGGTACGAGCAGTACTTC	CASSFGLAGYEQYF
-	TRBV11-2	-	TRBJ2-7	TGTGCCAGCAGCTGGAGCTCCTACGAGCAGTACTTC	CASSWSSYEQYF
-	TRBV9	TRBD1	TRBJ1-2	TGTGCCAGCAGCGTGACAGGGGCGGGCGGCTACACCTTC	CASSVTGAGGYTF
once	TRBV6-2/TRBV6-3	TRBD1	TRBJ2-3	TGTGCCATCTACTCCTCGACAGGGGGCTCCGGAGATACGCAGTATTTT	CAIYSSTGGSGDTQYF